The rows below give T cell receptor beta chains drawn from one sample of a study of OX40 agonist ivuxolimab in advanced cancers. TCRdb keeps only in-frame clones here, not all; method: immunoSEQ multiplex PCR. The sample has tens of thousands of clones; about four fifths are singletons. Source: CD4+ or CD8+ T cells sorted from blood, taken in a trial of the OX40 agonist ivuxolimab. These receptors were obtained from an adult with an advanced solid tumor such as melanoma, head and neck, liver or kidney cancer. Each CDR3 is given with its conserved first and last residue.

cdr3_aa,v_call,cdr3_length
CASSLGAGETQYF,TRBV5-6,13
CALVQGFREQYF,TRBV30,12
CAWSGGFDTGQYF,TRBV30,13
CASSLAGGPLHF,TRBV6-5,12
CASSYGDRVYEQYF,TRBV6-5,14
CASSYADTQYF,TRBV5-6,11
CASTFSIFTDTQYF,TRBV6-1,14
CAWSPKGSQPQHF,TRBV30,13
CASSEVDSGQPQHF,TRBV19,14
CASSQDHGRTTNEKLFF,TRBV4-2,17
CASSQARETEAFF,TRBV4-1,13
CASSVGAGGAYEQYF,TRBV9,15
CASSSGQGDGYTF,TRBV19,13
CASSLEKAYEQYF,TRBV7-6,13
CASRETGRHGAQHF,TRBV4-1,14
CASSLTSGAYEQYF,TRBV7-2,14